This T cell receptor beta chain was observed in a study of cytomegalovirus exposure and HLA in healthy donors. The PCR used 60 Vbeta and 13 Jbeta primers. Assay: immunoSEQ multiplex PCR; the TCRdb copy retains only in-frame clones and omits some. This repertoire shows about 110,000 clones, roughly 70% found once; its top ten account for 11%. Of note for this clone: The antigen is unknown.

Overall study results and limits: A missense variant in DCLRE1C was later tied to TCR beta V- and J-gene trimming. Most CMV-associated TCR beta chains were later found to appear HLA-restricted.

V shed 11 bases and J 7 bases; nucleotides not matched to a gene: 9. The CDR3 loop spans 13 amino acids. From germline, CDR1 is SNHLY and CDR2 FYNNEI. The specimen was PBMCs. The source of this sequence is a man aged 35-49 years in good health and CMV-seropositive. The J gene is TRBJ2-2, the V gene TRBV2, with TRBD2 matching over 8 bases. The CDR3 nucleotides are TGTGCCGGCCTTCGGGCGGGAGGCGGGGAGCTGTTTTTT. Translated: CAGLRAGGGELFF.